A single sample is the source of the 7 T cell receptor beta chains below, sequenced in a study of OX40 agonist ivuxolimab in advanced cancers. Profiled with immunoSEQ multiplex PCR; TCRdb holds only in-frame clones, not every one. The repertoire holds approximately 70,000 clones, with roughly 84% as singletons. The sequencing used CD4+ or CD8+ T cells sorted from blood, collected in a trial of the OX40 agonist ivuxolimab. All receptors come from an adult with an advanced solid tumor such as melanoma, head and neck, liver or kidney cancer.

The V call is TRBV19, the J call TRBJ1-1; 7 bases match TRBD1. CDR1 LNHDA and CDR2 SQIVND come from the germline V gene (reference sequence). With 9 bases clipped from V and 3 bases from J, the junction kept 10 bases outside the gene matches. The CDR3 length is 14 residues. The CDR3 nucleotides read TGTGCCAGCCGGCGAAGGGGGCTGGACACTGAAGCTTTCTTT. As protein: CASRRRGLDTEAFF.

The chain combines TRBV7-6 with TRBJ2-7; 7 bases are a match to TRBD1. Trimming took 4 bases from V and 3 from J; bases not matched to a gene: 9. Germline CDR1 is SGHVS and CDR2 is FNYEAQ. The CDR3 extends over 15 amino acids. The CDR3 here is CASSSTDRPLYEQYF. Here the CDR3 DNA reads TGTGCCAGCAGCTCTACGGACAGGCCCCTCTACGAGCAGTACTTC.

This clone appeared once. This chain connects TRBV7-9 to TRBJ2-4; TRBD1 is a possible D gene (5 bases). The CDR3 is 13 amino acids. Germline CDR1 reads SEHNR; CDR2 reads FQNEAQ (reference sequence). Trimming shortened V by 5 bases and J by 4 bases, and 9 bases separated the two germline ends. For the CDR3, the DNA is TGTGCCAGCAGCCCCGACAGTAAAAACATTCAGTACTTC. It codes for CASSPDSKNIQYF.

This chain joins TRBV6-5 and TRBJ1-1; 8 bases are shared with TRBD1. The CDR3 runs to 15 residues. J was trimmed by 1 base and V by 6 bases; bases with no gene match: 7. The germline gives CDR1 MNHEY, CDR2 SVGAGI. CDR3 in DNA: TGTGCCAGCAGGGACGGGACAGGAACGAACACTGAAGCTTTCTTT. It translates to CASRDGTGTNTEAFF.

This sequence joins TRBV6-6 and TRBJ1-3; D not resolved. Germline V gene sequence: CDR1 MNHNY, CDR2 SVGAGI (reference sequence). Trimming stripped 0 bases from V and 4 bases from J, with 13 bases between. The CDR3 runs to 16 residues. CDR3 in DNA: TGTGCCAGCAGTTACTCGATTGCGGGTATGGGAAACACCATATATTTT. Its protein product is CASSYSIAGMGNTIYF.

The CDR3 loop is CASSPGATNEKLFF. The DNA for the CDR3 is TGTGCCAGCAGTCCGGGTGCAACTAATGAAAAACTGTTTTTT. The chain joins TRBV6-5 to TRBJ1-4; no clear D. Looked up from germline, CDR1 is MNHEY and CDR2 is SVGAGI. The CDR3 is made up of 14 amino acids. Trimming stripped 5 bases from V and 0 bases from J, with 7 bases between.

The chain uses TRBV28 and TRBJ2-7; the D call may be TRBD1 or TRBD2 (5 bases each). Between the trimmed V and J ends, which lost 7 bases and 0 bases, there was a span of 16 bases. CDR1 is MDHEN and CDR2 is SYDVKM in the germline V gene. The CDR3 is 15 residues long. CDR3 in DNA: TGTGCCAGCACTGCCGGGGCCGGAATCTCCTACGAGCAGTACTTC. Translated, it gives CASTAGAGISYEQYF.